A single sample is the source of the 23 T cell receptor beta chains below, sequenced in a study of somatic mutations in cytotoxic T cells in rheumatoid arthritis. Clones were read by immunoSEQ multiplex PCR, and TCRdb kept only the in-frame ones, dropping some. The data hold approximately 11,000 clones, with around 80% observed a single time. Material: CD8+ T cells sorted from blood. The source is a woman in her fifties or sixties with rheumatoid arthritis.

The chain uses TRBV9 and TRBJ2-7, with TRBD1 matching 12 bases. The CDR3 is 16 amino acids. The V gene end was trimmed by 4 bases and the J gene end by 5 bases; junction bases not matched to a gene: 10. Germline lookup yields CDR1 SGDLS and CDR2 YYNGEE. The CDR3 bases are TGTGCCAGCAGCATCTCAGGGGGGACAGGGGGCAACGAGCAGTACTTC. As protein: CASSISGGTGGNEQYF.

The chain couples TRBV7-9 to TRBJ1-2; D unresolved. Germline loops: CDR1 SEHNR, CDR2 FQNEAQ (reference sequence). Trimming cost V 6 bases and J 4 bases, with 21 bases left between them. The CDR3 covers 16 residues. In DNA, the CDR3 is TGTGCCAGCAGTTACTGGCGACCCAGGCCCCGCTATGGCTACACCTTC. Translated: CASSYWRPRPRYGYTF.

The chain joins TRBV27 to TRBJ1-4, with a weak D call TRBD1 (5 bases). This CDR3 region has 17 residues. Per germline, CDR1 MNHEY and CDR2 SMNVEV (reference sequence). V was clipped by 6 bases and J by 0 bases, with 17 bases between them. The CDR3 region is CASRRGTGTATNEKLFF. The CDR3 DNA reads TGTGCCAGCAGAAGGGGCACAGGAACAGCAACTAATGAAAAACTGTTTTTT. The whole variable domain, remainder taken from reference TRBV27 and TRBJ1-4, is EAQVTQNPRYLITVTGKKLTVTCSQNMNHEYMSWYRQDPGLGLRQIYYSMNVEVTDKGDVPEGYKVSRKEKRNFPLILESPSPNQTSLYFCASRRGTGTATNEKLFFGSGTQLSVL.

As DNA, the CDR3 is TGTGCCAGCAGCCCGCCGGGACAGGGGTATCTCGGCTACACCTTC. It specifies CASSPPGQGYLGYTF. This sequence joins TRBV5-6 and TRBJ1-2; 10 bases agree with TRBD1. After removal of 4 bases from V and 8 bases from J, the junction contained 11 bases not matched to a gene. Germline lookup yields CDR1 SGHDT and CDR2 YYEEEE. This CDR3 contains 15 residues.

The chain couples TRBV4-2 to TRBJ2-3; 11 positions match TRBD2. After removal of 3 bases from V and 8 bases from J, the junction contained 1 base not matched to a gene. CDR3 size: 13 residues. Germline V lookup: CDR1 LGHNA, CDR2 YNFKEQ. The CDR3 is CASSQGTSGTQYF. In DNA, the CDR3 is TGTGCCAGCAGCCAGGGGACTAGCGGTACGCAGTATTTT.

The chain has TRBV5-6 and TRBJ2-3; 10 bases fit TRBD2. CDR3 length: 16 amino acids. After removal of 2 bases from V and 2 bases from J, the junction contained 5 bases not matched to a gene. Germline V gives CDR1 SGHDT, CDR2 YYEEEE. CDR3 sequence: CASSFLAGGSTDTQYF. The CDR3 DNA reads TGTGCCAGCAGCTTTTTAGCGGGAGGTTCCACAGATACGCAGTATTTT.

V gene TRBV30 combines with J gene TRBJ2-7; tentative D call: TRBD2 (6 bases). Trimming cost V 0 bases and J 4 bases, with 16 bases left between them. Germline assignment: CDR1 GTSNPN and CDR2 SVGIG (reference sequence). The CDR3 spans 15 residues. The CDR3 reads CAWSVGSGPVYEQYF. The CDR3 bases are TGTGCCTGGAGTGTAGGTAGCGGACCCGTTTACGAGCAGTACTTC.

The sample holds one count of this clone. V usage is TRBV7-9 and J usage is TRBJ1-1, with D perhaps TRBD1 (5 bases). Germline CDR1 reads SEHNR; CDR2 reads FQNEAQ (reference sequence). V shed 4 bases and J shed 6 bases, with 12 bases lying between them. The CDR3 sequence is 13 residues long. The CDR3 sequence: CASSSLGASEAFF. In DNA, the CDR3 is TGTGCCAGCAGCTCGTTAGGGGCCTCTGAAGCTTTCTTT. Combining the CDR3 with reference TRBV7-9 and TRBJ1-1 gives the whole variable domain DTGVSQNPRHKITKRGQNVTFRCDPISEHNRLYWYRQTLGQGPEFLTYFQNEAQLEKSRLLSDRFSAERPKGSFSTLEIQRTEQGDSAMYLCASSSLGASEAFFGQGTRLTVV.

This clone occurred a few times. The chain combines TRBV28 with TRBJ2-7; D is ambiguous. This CDR3 spans 16 amino acids. Germline V CDR1 and CDR2: MDHEN, SYDVKM. V was clipped by 7 bases and J by 4 bases, with 23 bases between them. The CDR3: CASMLRTAPGRYEQYF. CDR3 nucleotide sequence: TGTGCCAGCATGTTGAGAACAGCCCCAGGTAGATACGAGCAGTACTTC.

This rearrangement joins TRBV15 to TRBJ2-7, with TRBD1 identical over 8 bases. With 4 bases clipped from V and 3 bases from J, the junction kept 2 bases outside the gene matches. The germline CDR1 and CDR2 sequences are LNHNV and YYDKDF (reference sequence). The CDR3 consists of 13 residues. The CDR3 sequence is CATSIGQGYEQYF. In DNA form, the CDR3 reads TGTGCCACCAGCATCGGACAGGGCTACGAGCAGTACTTC.

The rearrangement links TRBV7-8 to TRBJ2-1; 10 bases map to TRBD2. CDR1 and CDR2 from the germline V gene are SGHVS and FQNEAQ. The trim removed 10 bases at V and 6 bases at J, leaving 6 bases unmatched. The CDR3 is made up of 13 amino acids. The CDR3 spells CATILAGSNEQFF. As DNA, the CDR3 is TGTGCCACCATACTAGCGGGAAGCAATGAGCAGTTCTTC.

There are a few counts of this clone. The chain is built from TRBV5-4 and TRBJ2-1, with D possibly being TRBD2 (6 bases). Germline CDR1 SGHNT, CDR2 YYREEE (reference sequence). The CDR3 extends over 14 amino acids. Trimming cost V 0 bases and J 6 bases, with 10 bases left between them. In DNA, the CDR3 is TGTGCCAGCAGCTTGGTCGAGACTAGCAATGAGCAGTTCTTC. It codes for CASSLVETSNEQFF.

The chain links TRBV27 to TRBJ1-5, with a tentative D call TRBD1 (6 bases). There are 14 residues in the CDR3. CDR1 is MNHEY and CDR2 is SMNVEV in the germline V gene (reference sequence). With 6 bases removed from V and 0 bases from J, the gap between germline ends came to 9 bases. CDR3: CASRPGVSNQPQHF. CDR3 nucleotides: TGTGCCAGCAGACCAGGGGTTAGCAATCAGCCCCAGCATTTT.

This chain connects TRBV4-3 to TRBJ1-1; tentatively, D is TRBD1 (6 bases). The CDR3 totals 17 residues. Trimming removed 0 bases from V and 0 bases from J, with 14 bases in between. The germline gives CDR1 LGHNA, CDR2 YSLEER. The CDR3 nucleotides read TGCGCCAGCAGCCAAGAGGCCAGGGGAAGGGTGAACACTGAAGCTTTCTTT. It is translated as CASSQEARGRVNTEAFF.

The chain recombines TRBV4-2 with TRBJ1-2, with 7 bases lining up with TRBD1. V shed 4 bases, J shed 2 bases, and the junction held 7 bases outside the gene matches. The length of the CDR3 is 15 residues. Germline lookup yields CDR1 LGHNA and CDR2 YNFKEQ. The CDR3 region is CASSPETTGNYGYTF. Written as DNA, the CDR3 is TGTGCCAGCAGCCCAGAAACGACAGGGAACTATGGCTACACCTTC.

The rearrangement links TRBV27 to TRBJ2-1; 9 bases fit TRBD2. The CDR3 is made up of 14 amino acids. V was pared by 4 bases and J by 14 bases, with 12 bases of the junction left unmatched. Germline V CDR1 and CDR2: MNHEY, SMNVEV (reference sequence). The CDR3 protein is CASSSKIAGEGEFF. The CDR3 DNA reads as TGTGCCAGCAGTTCTAAAATAGCGGGAGAAGGAGAGTTCTTC.

V gene TRBV6-5 combines with J gene TRBJ1-2, with D possibly TRBD1 on 6 matching bases. CDR1 MNHEY and CDR2 SVGAGI come from the germline V gene. V shed 8 bases and J shed 2 bases, with 18 bases lying between them. The CDR3 consists of 15 residues. In DNA, the CDR3 is TGTGCCAGCGCATACGCCCCAGGGGCGAACTATGGCTACACCTTC. Protein: CASAYAPGANYGYTF.

The rearrangement uses TRBV6-5 and TRBJ2-3; 7 nucleotides agree with TRBD2. The CDR3 sequence is 16 residues long. CDR1 is MNHEY, CDR2 SVGAGI, per germline. Germline trimming cut 0 bases from V and 5 bases from J; bases unmatched to any gene: 8. The CDR3 nucleotides are TGTGCCAGCAGTTACTCGACCAGCGGGATTTTAGATACGCAGTATTTT. It yields the protein CASSYSTSGILDTQYF.

This chain connects TRBV27 to TRBJ2-7; TRBD1 might be the D (8 bases). V gave up 5 bases and J gave up 4 bases, with 15 bases separating them. From germline, CDR1 is MNHEY and CDR2 SMNVEV (reference sequence). CDR3 length equals 14 residues. The CDR3 sequence: CASSGYRGGYEQYF. The CDR3 DNA reads as TGTGCCAGCAGTGGTTACAGGGGGGGATACGAGCAGTACTTC.

The V and J genes are TRBV9 and TRBJ2-3; tentative D call: TRBD2 (6 bases). CDR1 and CDR2 from the germline V gene are SGDLS and YYNGEE. This CDR3 region has 15 residues. V gave up 6 bases and J gave up 1 base, with 15 bases separating them. The CDR3: CASNPGAHRTDTQYF. The CDR3 nucleotides read TGTGCCAGCAACCCGGGAGCCCACCGCACAGATACGCAGTATTTT.

This clone was seen just once. The chain is built from TRBV2 and TRBJ2-1; possibly TRBD1 for D (7 bases). In germline, CDR1 is SNHLY, CDR2 FYNNEI. This CDR3 has 15 amino acids. V lost 6 bases and J 0 bases, leaving 12 bases between the germline ends. CDR3 protein: CASRRGQSSYNEQFF. The DNA of the CDR3 is TGTGCCAGCAGGCGGGGACAGAGCTCCTACAATGAGCAGTTCTTC.

V usage is TRBV18 and J usage is TRBJ2-1, with 8 bases fitting TRBD2. CDR1 and CDR2 (germline): KGHSH, LQKENI. The junction had 7 bases not matched to a gene; V was cut back by 8 bases and J by 7 bases. The CDR3 consists of 13 residues. CDR3 sequence (DNA): TGTGCCAGCCAAAGCGGGAGCGTAAATGAGCAGTTCTTC. Protein sequence: CASQSGSVNEQFF.

The rearrangement joins TRBV28 to TRBJ1-1, with a tentative D call TRBD1 (6 bases). The CDR3 is 15 amino acids. The germline gives CDR1 MDHEN, CDR2 SYDVKM. V was trimmed by 6 bases and J by 0 bases, leaving 14 bases between them. Here the CDR3 reads CASRPLTGLNTEAFF. In nucleotides, the CDR3 is TGTGCCAGCAGGCCATTAACAGGGCTGAACACTGAAGCTTTCTTT.